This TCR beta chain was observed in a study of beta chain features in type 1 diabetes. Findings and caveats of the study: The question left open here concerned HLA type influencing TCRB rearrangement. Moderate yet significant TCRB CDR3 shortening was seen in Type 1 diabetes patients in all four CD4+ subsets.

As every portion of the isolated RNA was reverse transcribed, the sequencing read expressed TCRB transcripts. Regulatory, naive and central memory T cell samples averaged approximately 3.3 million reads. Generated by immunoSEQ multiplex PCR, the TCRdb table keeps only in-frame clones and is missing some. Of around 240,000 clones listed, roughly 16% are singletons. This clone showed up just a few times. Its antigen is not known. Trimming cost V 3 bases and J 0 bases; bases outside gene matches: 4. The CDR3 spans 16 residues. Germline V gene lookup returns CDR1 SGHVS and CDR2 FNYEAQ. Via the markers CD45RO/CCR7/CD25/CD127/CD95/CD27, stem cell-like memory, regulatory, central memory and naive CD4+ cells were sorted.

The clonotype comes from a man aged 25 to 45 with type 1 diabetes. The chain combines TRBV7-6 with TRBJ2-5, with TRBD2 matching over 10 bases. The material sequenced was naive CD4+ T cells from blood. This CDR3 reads CASSFTSGAYQETQYF. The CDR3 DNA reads TGTGCCAGCAGCTTTACTAGCGGGGCGTACCAAGAGACCCAGTACTTC.